Ten or more counts support the clone carrying this TCR beta chain. Antigen: not known. The data belong to a study of response to subunit inactivated influenza vaccine. Whole-study results and caveats: A suggestion made by the authors is that each seasonal influenza vaccination recruits few new T cells.

TCRdb recomputed calls from the RT-PCR reads with MiXCR, one row per CDR3 protein. Among about 780,000 distinct CDR3 sequences listed, about 18% were seen once. Germline values: CDR1 SQVTM, CDR2 ANQGSEA. The ends lost 3 bases at V and 4 bases at J; junction bases unmatched: 3. CDR3 length: 12 amino acids. The clonotype comes from a middle-aged man who received an inactivated influenza vaccine. The source was PBMCs from blood, collected roughly 5 days after vaccination. The chain is built from TRBV29-1 and TRBJ2-7; TRBD2 agrees at 7 bases. DNA of the CDR3: TGCAGCGTTGAGGGAGCGGGGTACGAGCAGTACTTC. Its protein product is CSVEGAGYEQYF.